This T cell receptor beta chain derives from a study of regulatory and conventional T cells in RAG deficiency. Between the trimmed V and J ends, which lost 8 bases and 7 bases, there was a span of 15 bases. Looked up from germline, CDR1 is MNHNS and CDR2 is SASEGT. This CDR3 has 13 amino acids. Clones were read by immunoSEQ multiplex PCR, and TCRdb kept only the in-frame ones, dropping some. The table records tens of thousands of clones, 70% to 90% of them present only once. The same sample was also used in a study of regulatory T cells. That study reports: Amplification used 52 TRBV primers and 13 TRBJ primers.

J is TRBJ1-5 and V is TRBV6-1; D gene uncertain. The sample comprised CD8+ T cells sorted from blood. This TCR derives from a human donor in good health. The CDR3 reads CASQLRARQPQHF. DNA of the CDR3: TGTGCCAGCCAGTTGAGGGCCCGACAGCCCCAGCATTTT.